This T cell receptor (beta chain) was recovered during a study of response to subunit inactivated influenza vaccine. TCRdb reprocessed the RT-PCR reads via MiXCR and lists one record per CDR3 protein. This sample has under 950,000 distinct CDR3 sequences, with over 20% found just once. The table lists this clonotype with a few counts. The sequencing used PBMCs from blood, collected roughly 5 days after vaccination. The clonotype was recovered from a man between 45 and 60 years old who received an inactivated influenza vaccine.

The DNA of the CDR3 is TGCGCCAGCAGCGCCAAACTAGCGGGAGACTCCGATACGCAGTATTTT. Amino acids: CASSAKLAGDSDTQYF. The chain carries TRBV5-1 and TRBJ2-3, with TRBD2 matching over 11 bases. This CDR3 spans 16 amino acids. The junction had 10 bases not matched to a gene; V was cut back by 4 bases and J by 6 bases. The germline CDR1 and CDR2 sequences are SGHRS and YFSETQ.